Presented here are 24 T cell receptor beta chains from one specimen sequenced in a study of T cells in Graves' hyperthyroidism and ophthalmopathy (dated by TCRdb to the late 2010s). The library was prepared using multiplex PCR. The instrument given in TCRdb is Illumina HiSeq 2000. TCR beta CDR3 regions were amplified from RNA transcripts. A first-round RT-PCR of the TCR CDR3 used the HTBI primer set with the Qiagen OneStep RT-PCR kit. TCRdb trimmed the raw reads at Q25, called clones with MiXCR and kept productive beta chains. One record per CDR3 amino acid sequence lists the most common genes and DNA. The sample table contains approximately 600,000 distinct CDR3 sequences; only one count was recorded for less than 25% of them. 30% to 40% of the sample lies in the top ten. Sequenced input: blood. These receptors came from a man in his thirties or forties with Graves' ophthalmopathy.

This clonotype appeared a single time. V is TRBV9 and J is TRBJ2-1; no definite D call. The V gene lost 0 bases and the J gene lost 1 base, with 5 bases spanning the gap. CDR3 length: 14 residues. The germline CDR1 and CDR2 sequences are SGDLS and YYNGEE. The CDR3 region has the DNA TGTGCCAGCAGCGTAGCTTCATCCTACAATGAGCAGTTCTTC. It is translated as CASSVASSYNEQFF.

The chain couples TRBV7-2 to TRBJ2-5, with D unresolved. The CDR3 spans 13 residues. With 3 bases removed from V and 5 bases from J, the gap between germline ends came to 10 bases. The germline V gene encodes CDR1 SGHTA and CDR2 FQGNSA. The CDR3 loop is CASSFPPRETQYF. DNA of the CDR3: TGTGCCAGCAGCTTCCCCCCCCGGGAGACCCAGTACTTC.

This clonotype was detected a few times. The chain has TRBV28 and TRBJ2-7; D gene ambiguous. CDR1 is MDHEN and CDR2 is SYDVKM in the germline V gene. The CDR3 is 15 residues long. The V end was cut by 2 bases, the J end by 2 bases, with 13 bases between. This CDR3 reads CASSLPPPGTYEQYF. The CDR3 DNA follows: TGTGCCAGCAGTTTACCCCCCCCCGGAACCTACGAGCAGTACTTC.

This clonotype was recorded many times. The chain is built from TRBV18 and TRBJ2-1; D might be TRBD2 (6 bases). Germline V CDR1 and CDR2: KGHSH, LQKENI. V lost 1 base, J lost 4 bases, and 8 bases lay in between. This CDR3 region has 14 residues. The DNA for the CDR3 is TGTGCCAGCTCACCACTAGCGGAATACAATGAGCAGTTCTTC. It encodes CASSPLAEYNEQFF.

This clonotype was counted once. The chain combines TRBV19 with TRBJ2-1; perhaps TRBD2 as D (6 bases). The V and J ends lost 8 bases and 7 bases respectively, with 21 bases between them. Germline loops: CDR1 LNHDA, CDR2 SQIVND (reference sequence). This CDR3 is 15 amino acids long. In nucleotides, the CDR3 is TGTGCCAGTTCGTCGATTGGGGGAGGATCTAATGAGCAGTTCTTC. It is translated as CASSSIGGGSNEQFF.

This clonotype was seen a single time. The rearrangement uses TRBV10-2 and TRBJ2-1; no clear D. Per germline, CDR1 WSHSY and CDR2 SAAADI. Trimming stripped 4 bases from V and 10 bases from J, with 11 bases between. The CDR3 extends over 12 amino acids. The CDR3 sequence is CASSVSVGEQFF. Written as DNA, the CDR3 is TGCGCCAGCAGTGTATCGGTTGGGGAGCAGTTCTTC.

This clonotype was detected many times. The gene calls are TRBV12-3 or TRBV12-4 and TRBJ2-5; 7 bases map to TRBD2. This CDR3 comprises 14 residues. V was clipped by 5 bases and J by 2 bases; unmatched bases: 5. Here the CDR3 reads CASSLTGGQETQYF. CDR3 coding DNA: TGTGCCAGCAGTCTCACGGGGGGTCAAGAGACCCAGTACTTC.

This clonotype was recorded at least ten times. This sequence joins TRBV2 and TRBJ2-5, with a tentative D call TRBD2 (6 bases). Germline V lookup: CDR1 SNHLY, CDR2 FYNNEI. CDR3 length equals 15 residues. Trimming stripped 7 bases from V and 2 bases from J, with 17 bases between. CDR3 sequence reads: CASTLRRRGQETQYF. Here the CDR3 DNA reads TGTGCCAGCACTCTGCGCAGGAGGGGTCAAGAGACCCAGTACTTC.

This clonotype was detected only a few times. The chain employs TRBV11-2 and TRBJ2-5; 9 nucleotides agree with TRBD2. Trimming at V came to 10 bases and at J to 4 bases, leaving 10 bases not matched to a gene. The CDR3 spans 14 residues. Germline V gene data show CDR1 as SGHAT and CDR2 as FQNNGV. This chain's CDR3 is CATRASGIGETQYF. CDR3 in DNA: TGTGCCACCCGAGCTAGCGGGATAGGAGAGACCCAGTACTTC.

V and J are TRBV20-1 and TRBJ2-3; D unresolved. Trimming cost V 4 bases and J 4 bases, with 6 bases left between them. Germline CDR1 reads DFQATT; CDR2 reads SNEGSKA (reference sequence). This CDR3 comprises 11 residues. The CDR3 bases are TGCAGTGCTAAGTTCTCAGATACGCAGTATTTT. Translated: CSAKFSDTQYF.

This chain connects TRBV9 to TRBJ2-1; 8 bases are shared with TRBD2. This CDR3 contains 15 residues. CDR1 is SGDLS and CDR2 is YYNGEE in the germline V gene. V lost 0 bases and J lost 6; bases outside the gene matches: 5. CDR3 sequence: CASSVGSGAGNEQFF. For the CDR3, the DNA is TGTGCCAGCAGCGTAGGTAGCGGGGCGGGCAATGAGCAGTTCTTC. The whole variable domain, filled in from reference TRBV9 and TRBJ2-1, reads DSGVTQTPKHLITATGQRVTLRCSPRSGDLSVYWYQQSLDQGLQFLIQYYNGEERAKGNILERFSAQQFPDLHSELNLSSLELGDSALYFCASSVGSGAGNEQFFGPGTRLTVL.

The sample holds many counts of this clonotype. Here the CDR3 DNA reads TGTGCCAGCAGTTCTACTCTAGGGGGCTCCCTAACCTACAATGAGCAGTTCTTC. Residues: CASSSTLGGSLTYNEQFF. This rearrangement joins TRBV12-3 or TRBV12-4 to TRBJ2-1; 7 bases line up with TRBD1. Trimming at V came to 4 bases and at J to 2 bases, leaving 14 bases not matched to a gene. This CDR3 is built from 18 residues.

The rearrangement uses TRBV7-9 and TRBJ2-1, with D possibly matching TRBD1 (5 bases). CDR1 SEHNR and CDR2 FQNEAQ come from the germline V gene (reference sequence). The CDR3 runs to 12 residues. Trimming shortened V by 9 bases and J by 3 bases, and 9 bases separated the two germline ends. The CDR3 region has the DNA TGTGCCAGTCAGACAGACTACAATGAGCAGTTCTTC. Protein product: CASQTDYNEQFF.

This clonotype was observed a few times. The rearrangement uses TRBV28 and TRBJ2-7, with TRBD1 matching 8 bases. The V gene end was trimmed by 10 bases and the J gene end by 3 bases; junction bases not matched to a gene: 8. Germline V gene data show CDR1 as MDHEN and CDR2 as SYDVKM. The CDR3 is 13 residues long. CDR3 sequence reads: CATRTGIIYEQYF. CDR3 sequence (DNA): TGTGCCACCAGGACAGGGATTATCTACGAGCAGTACTTC.

This clonotype was observed at least ten times. The CDR3 coding sequence is TGTGCCAGCAGCCCCGGGGCAACTAATGAAAAACTGTTTTTT. The encoded protein is CASSPGATNEKLFF. The chain links TRBV18 to TRBJ1-4, with D unclear. The CDR3 length is 14 residues. Trimming stripped 8 bases from V and 0 bases from J, with 10 bases between. The germline V gene encodes CDR1 KGHSH and CDR2 LQKENI.

This clonotype was observed many times. The V and J genes are TRBV11-2 and TRBJ2-1; D may be TRBD2 (6 bases). The CDR3 length is 14 residues. Germline V gene sequence: CDR1 SGHAT, CDR2 FQNNGV. The V end lost 2 bases, the J end lost 8 bases, and 13 bases lay between the germline ends. CDR3 nucleotides: TGTGCCAGCAGCTTAAGGGACTTGCTTGATGAGCAGTTCTTC. This translates into CASSLRDLLDEQFF.

The chain carries TRBV7-9 and TRBJ1-2; 8 bases match TRBD1. The V segment lost 8 bases and the J segment 8 bases; nucleotides outside the gene matches: 4. In germline, CDR1 is SEHNR, CDR2 FQNEAQ (reference sequence). CDR3 length: 11 residues. Here the CDR3 reads CASQGAGGYTF. CDR3 nucleotides: TGTGCCAGCCAGGGGGCGGGAGGCTACACCTTC.

J is TRBJ2-7 and V is TRBV20-1; D gene uncertain. The CDR3 covers 15 residues. The V end lost 0 bases, the J end lost 3 bases, and 15 bases lay between the germline ends. Germline V CDR1 and CDR2: DFQATT, SNEGSKA (reference sequence). In nucleotides, the CDR3 is TGCAGTGCTAGAGACCACAGCCTGGATTACTACGAGCAGTACTTC. As protein: CSARDHSLDYYEQYF.

This clonotype was seen a few times. CDR3 in amino acids: CASILRWDGSSYEQYF. The CDR3 coding sequence is TGTGCCAGCATCTTAAGGTGGGACGGGAGCTCCTACGAGCAGTACTTC. V gene TRBV27 combines with J gene TRBJ2-7; D may be TRBD2 (6 bases). The CDR3 totals 16 residues. Germline V CDR1 and CDR2: MNHEY, SMNVEV (reference sequence). The V and J ends lost 7 bases and 0 bases respectively, with 19 bases between them.

This clonotype was seen more than once but under ten times. The chain joins TRBV4-1 to TRBJ2-7; 8 positions agree with TRBD2. J lost 3 bases, V lost 1 base, and 5 bases had no gene match. There are 15 residues in the CDR3. Per germline, CDR1 MGHRA and CDR2 YSYEKL. CDR3 in DNA: TGCGCCAGCAGCCAAGGGGCAGCGGGGGTCTACGAGCAGTACTTC. Protein: CASSQGAAGVYEQYF.

With regard to this clonotype: Relative to the germline gene, one junction end is altered; a read error may explain this. This sequence joins TRBV7-9 and TRBJ1-4; D is uncertain. CDR1 and CDR2 (germline): SEHNR, FQNEAQ (reference sequence). This CDR3 is 13 amino acids long. The DNA of the CDR3 is TGTGCCAGCAGCATAGCAACTAATGAAAAACTGTTTTTT. Protein product: CASSIATNEKLFF.

The J gene is TRBJ1-3, the V gene TRBV6-1; 7 nucleotides agree with TRBD1. The CDR3 runs to 15 residues. V shed 4 bases, J shed 4 bases, and the junction held 7 bases outside the gene matches. Germline CDR1 and CDR2: MNHNS and SASEGT. The chain's CDR3 is CASSAQTGRGNTIYF. The CDR3, as DNA: TGTGCCAGCAGTGCACAGACAGGGCGCGGAAACACCATATATTTT.

The chain links TRBV27 to TRBJ1-4, with TRBD1 as a possible D gene (5 bases). Trimming cost V 2 bases and J 5 bases, with 9 bases left between them. This CDR3 region has 14 residues. Germline CDR1 reads MNHEY; CDR2 reads SMNVEV (reference sequence). The CDR3 bases are TGTGCCAGCAGTTTACAGGGAGAAAATGAAAAACTGTTTTTT. As protein: CASSLQGENEKLFF.

The chain is built from TRBV28 and TRBJ2-3; the match to TRBD2 covers 7 bases. Germline CDR1 and CDR2: MDHEN and SYDVKM. The CDR3 covers 16 residues. After removal of 4 bases from V and 6 bases from J, the junction contained 13 bases not matched to a gene. CDR3 amino acids: CASSWTSGLRGDTQYF. For the CDR3, the DNA is TGTGCCAGCAGTTGGACGTCGGGACTACGGGGGGATACGCAGTATTTT.